This record covers a single T cell receptor (beta chain). The entry originates in a study of control samples from healthy donors and cancer patients. Sequencing was performed with immunoSEQ multiplex PCR; in TCRdb, only in-frame clones are kept and a portion is missing. The table has approximately 150,000 clones, around 90% seen once. The material sequenced was blood. The clonotype originates from a woman in her 30s in good health.

This CDR3 is CASSSYRDPNNSPLHF. The CDR3, as DNA: TGTGCCAGCAGCTCCTACCGGGACCCCAATAATTCACCCCTCCACTTT. The V and J genes are TRBV5-6 and TRBJ1-6; D is perhaps TRBD1 (5 bases). The CDR3 loop spans 16 amino acids. Germline loops: CDR1 SGHDT, CDR2 YYEEEE. V shed 3 bases and J shed 5 bases, with 15 bases lying between them.